This T cell receptor (beta chain) is from a study of regulatory T cells in long-lasting Graves disease (dated by TCRdb to the early 2020s). Study-level background: Newly diagnosed Graves' disease patients had taken antithyroid drugs for less than 3 months. Persistent Graves' disease patients were compared with newly diagnosed Graves' disease patients by peripheral blood TCR sequencing and RNA sequencing. The study was conducted in China and was registered as a clinical trial. A total of roughly 35 samples were covered by TCR sequencing, comprising some 13 persistent and approximately 20 newly diagnosed Graves' disease patients. The full study reports these points: Persistent Graves' disease patients showed lower TCR Shannon entropy and fewer highly expanded clones than newly diagnosed patients, suggesting clonal expansion. Peripheral blood alone was examined, since thyroid tissue, which constituted the primary lesion, could not be accessed. Persistent disease showed preferential use of TRBV28, TRBJ1-2 and TRBJ2-5, whereas newly diagnosed disease favored TRBV20-1 and TRBJ2-1. Sequencing and analysis were limited to the TCR beta chain. Persistent patients shared more public clonotypes among themselves (around 2,700) than newly diagnosed patients did (nearly 1,000). The authors acknowledged the small sample size as a limitation that may reduce accuracy.

This clonotype has more than one count but fewer than ten. The target of this receptor is not known. No per-base quality is available; no much larger clone lies one base away. Interpreted using the paper, the time point label stands for: newly diagnosed GD, antithyroid drugs for less than 3 months. For both TCR sequencing and RNA sequencing, RNA was extracted from PBMCs using TRIzol. The diagnosis of Graves' disease was made according to American Thyroid Association guidelines. Patients for the study were recruited at an endocrinology department in Xi'an, China. From each patient, around 9 milliliters of peripheral blood was collected into an EDTA anticoagulant tube. Ficoll Paque Plus density gradient separation was used to isolate PBMCs, and no further T cell sorting was done. An Agilent 2100 Bioanalyzer and agarose gel were used to check RNA quality, and a NanoDrop 2000 was used to measure RNA concentration.

Libraries were built with multiplex PCR. For sequencing, an Illumina HiSeq 4000 was employed. iRepertoire HTBI primers and Arm-PCR amplification of CDR3 regions were used to construct TCR beta libraries. Before sequencing, the PCR products went through gel purification. The paper's processing steps were these. Gene usage analysis of CDR3 amino acid clonotypes relied on the 55 to 80 TRBV and about 13 TRBJ segments identified across samples. COPE and FqMerger were used to merge filtered high-quality paired reads into contigs. BLAST was used to align contigs to IMGT TRBV, TRBD and TRBJ reference genes, and CDR3 was defined according to IMGT. Clonotypes above 0.1% frequency were classified as highly expanded clones. Repertoire diversity was measured by Shannon entropy, and V-J evenness by the Gini coefficient. A clonotype was considered public if more than one individual shared it. TCRdb reprocessed the public reads (quality trimming at Q25 with fastp, clone calling with MiXCR) and kept in-frame beta chains. One record per CDR3 amino acid sequence lists the most common genes and DNA. These V and J calls are TCRdb output, not the study's own analysis. A total of 200,000 to 250,000 distinct CDR3 sequences appear in this sample, 20% of them only once. The top ten hold about 15% of the sample.

The junction shows trimming of 6 bases on V and 4 bases on J, plus 9 bases between the germline ends. Reading from cysteine to phenylalanine, the CDR3 counts 12 amino acids. Only the CDR3 DNA is retained, 36 bases long and in frame from the first base. The CDR1 and CDR2 encoded by the germline V gene are MNHEY and SVGEGT. Sample: peripheral blood mononuclear cells (PBMCs), taken at new diagnosis, from a patient treated with antithyroid drugs. The rearrangement combines TRBV6-2 or TRBV6-3 with TRBJ2-5, with an unclear D gene assignment. The source is a female donor with Graves disease. The nucleotide sequence is given as TGTGCCAGCAGGGGCTCCTCAGAGACCCAGTACTTC. Its coded protein is CASRGSSETQYF.